One sample yielded the 18 T cell receptor delta chains listed below, sequenced in a study of gammadelta T cells in human blood. TCRdb reanalyzed the RT-PCR reads using CATT. The table lists over a thousand delta-chain clones, 9% to 10% of them singletons. Sequencing was done on a sample of non-Vgamma9Vdelta2 gamma-delta T cells from infant blood. The origin of the receptors is a human donor.

About this clone itself: A much larger clone differs by one base, so this may be a read error. The V call is TRDV1, the J call TRDJ1; D perhaps matches TRDD3 (6 bases). The CDR3 runs to 18 residues. From germline, CDR1 is TSWWSYY and CDR2 QGS. V was trimmed by 6 bases and J by 0 bases, leaving 23 bases between them. CDR3 in amino acids: CALGFFPPIRRYTDKLIF. CDR3 DNA sequence: TGTGCTCTTGGCTTCTTCCCCCCGATACGCAGGTACACCGATAAACTCATCTTT.

A few counts support this clone. A read error likely explains this, since a far larger clone differs by one base. This rearrangement joins TRDV1 to TRDJ1, with D possibly called TRDD2 or TRDD3 (6 bases each). Germline-derived CDR1 and CDR2 are TSWWSYY and QGS. This CDR3 is 20 amino acids long. With 1 base removed from V and 0 bases from J, the gap between germline ends came to 24 bases. The CDR3 here is CALGERFLLRKNWDTDKLIF. CDR3 in DNA: TGTGCTCTTGGGGAACGGTTTCTCCTACGTAAGAACTGGGACACCGATAAACTCATCTTT.

In the case of this clone: A read error is likely here: a far larger clone is one base away. The sample holds other DNA sequences that translate to the same CDR3. V is TRDV1 and J is TRDJ1; 12 bases fit TRDD3. The trim removed 3 bases at V and 7 bases at J, leaving 30 bases unmatched. The CDR3 extends over 23 amino acids. CDR1 is TSWWSYY, CDR2 QGS, per germline. CDR3 sequence: CALGEPSLPTYAHWGIPNGKLIF. For the CDR3, the DNA is TGTGCTCTTGGGGAGCCATCACTTCCTACGTACGCTCACTGGGGGATACCGAACGGTAAACTCATCTTT.

This clone was seen a few times. A far larger clone is only one base removed, so a read error is likely. The sample has other DNA sequences that encode this CDR3 too. The chain couples TRDV1 to TRDJ1; 9 nucleotides line up with TRDD3. Trimming took 2 bases from V and 10 from J; bases not matched to a gene: 20. There are 18 residues in the CDR3. Germline V gives CDR1 TSWWSYY, CDR2 QGS. The CDR3 loop reads CALGELETLWYWGTRLIF. The CDR3 DNA follows: TGTGCTCTTGGGGAATTAGAAACCCTCTGGTACTGGGGGACGAGACTCATCTTT.

This clone has a handful of counts. This clone may be a read error of a much larger clone one base away. V gene TRDV1 combines with J gene TRDJ2; TRDD3 agrees at 9 bases. Per germline, CDR1 TSWWSYY and CDR2 QGS. The trim removed 3 bases at V and 9 bases at J, leaving 14 bases unmatched. The CDR3 runs 17 residues. The DNA for the CDR3 is TGTGCTCTTGGGGATACCGCCCTACCGGGGGATACAACACAACTCTTCTTT. It is translated as CALGDTALPGDTTQLFF.

Comments on this clone: A far larger clone is only one base removed, so a read error is likely. V is TRAV29/DV5 and J is TRDJ1, with 10 nucleotides matching TRDD3. Here the J gene was assigned by germline matching of the DNA, as TCRdb has none. V lost 3 bases and J lost 0; bases outside the gene matches: 8. The CDR3 length is 16 residues. From germline, CDR1 is NSMFDY and CDR2 ISSIKDK. CDR3 amino acids: CAAMTTGGWYTDKLIF. The CDR3 bases are TGTGCAGCAATGACCACTGGGGGATGGTACACCGATAAACTCATCTTT.

This clone qualifies as large. The chain uses TRDV3 and TRDJ1; TRDD3 matches at 7 bases. Germline loops: CDR1 TVYSNPD, CDR2 GDNSRS (reference sequence). CDR3 length equals 15 residues. Trimming removed 2 bases from V and 0 bases from J; junction bases left unmatched: 9. CDR3 amino acids: CAFRLWGSYTDKLIF. Written as DNA, the CDR3 is TGTGCCTTTCGCCTCTGGGGGTCTTACACCGATAAACTCATCTTT.

Relative to its sample, this clone is large. This chain links TRDV1 with TRDJ1, with D hard to call. The V gene's germline CDR1 is TSWWSYY and CDR2 QGS. The CDR3 runs 17 residues. V lost 4 bases, J lost 0 bases, and 18 bases lay in between. CDR3 region: CALGVKQRIPYTDKLIF. CDR3 coding DNA: TGTGCTCTTGGGGTCAAACAGAGAATACCGTACACCGATAAACTCATCTTT.

Comment on this clone: This is likely an artifact of a read error, given a far larger clone one base away. The V and J genes are TRDV1 and TRDJ1, with 8 bases matching TRDD3. This CDR3 is 24 amino acids long. The J segment lost 0 bases and the V segment lost 7 bases, leaving 34 bases of the junction unmatched. Germline assignment: CDR1 TSWWSYY and CDR2 QGS. This CDR3 reads CALDGRPGLRLTGGHTQYTDKLIF. In nucleotides, the CDR3 is TGTGCTCTTGATGGACGTCCAGGCCTCCGGCTTACTGGGGGGCATACTCAGTACACCGATAAACTCATCTTT.

This clone is termed large. This chain links TRDV2 with TRDJ1; 7 bases match TRDD3. CDR1 and CDR2 (germline): GEAIGNYY, EKD. The CDR3 contains 14 residues. Unmatched junction bases numbered 0, after V lost 0 bases and J lost 0 bases. CDR3 nucleotide sequence: TGTGCCTGTGACACCGGGGGATACACCGATAAACTCATCTTT. It codes for CACDTGGYTDKLIF.

For this clone: A far larger clone is only one base removed, so a read error is likely. V is TRAV29/DV5 and J is TRDJ1, with 12 bases fitting TRDD3. As TCRdb names no J gene, one was assigned here on the basis of a DNA match to germline. V was clipped by 3 bases and J by 9 bases; unmatched bases: 15. The germline gives CDR1 NSMFDY, CDR2 ISSIKDK. This CDR3 region has 16 residues. The CDR3 loop reads CAATPLHTGGYPQLIF. In nucleotides, the CDR3 is TGTGCAGCAACCCCACTCCATACTGGGGGATACCCGCAACTCATCTTT.

This clone is labeled as medium-sized. The sample holds other DNA sequences that translate to the same CDR3. The V and J genes are TRDV1 and TRDJ1, with 9 bases matching TRDD2. The V gene's germline CDR1 is TSWWSYY and CDR2 QGS. Unmatched junction bases numbered 17, after V lost 2 bases and J lost 1 base. This CDR3 has 20 residues. The chain's CDR3 is CALGEGEAFLRNGGTDKLIF. CDR3 DNA sequence: TGTGCTCTTGGGGAAGGGGAAGCCTTCCTACGAAATGGGGGCACCGATAAACTCATCTTT.

In its sample, this clone is large. An end of the junction does not agree with germline; a read error may underlie this. The chain couples TRDV1 to TRDJ1; perhaps TRDD2 as D (6 bases). Germline loops: CDR1 TSWWSYY, CDR2 QGS. The CDR3 has 18 amino acids. The DNA for the CDR3 is TGCGCTCTTGGGGTCCTTCCGCGTAGTGGGGTCAATGGAAGTAAACTCATCTTT. Protein: CALGVLPRSGVNGSKLIF.

Only a few counts were recorded for this clone. A read error likely explains this, since a far larger clone differs by one base. This rearrangement joins TRAV29/DV5 to TRDJ1; 8 bases align to TRDD2. In the absence of a J gene in TCRdb, the DNA was matched to germline to assign it here. This CDR3 has 17 amino acids. The germline gives CDR1 NSMFDY, CDR2 ISSIKDK. Trimming at V came to 0 bases and at J to 5 bases, leaving 15 bases not matched to a gene. The CDR3 DNA is TGTGCAGCAAGCGCGCTTCCTACCTACTGGAGGATGGATAAACTCATCTTT. It codes for CAASALPTYWRMDKLIF.

Concerning this clone: A read error likely explains this, since a far larger clone differs by one base. The chain couples TRDV1 to TRDJ1; D may match TRDD2 or TRDD3 (5 bases each). Germline V gene data show CDR1 as TSWWSYY and CDR2 as QGS. The CDR3 is 20 residues long. With 2 bases removed from V and 3 bases from J, the gap between germline ends came to 28 bases. The CDR3, as DNA: TGTGCTCTTGGGGAAATAATTTCATTCCCTACTCGTACTGGTTCCGATAAACTCATCTTT. Translated: CALGEIISFPTRTGSDKLIF.

In this sample, this clone is large. This sequence joins TRAV29/DV5 and TRDJ1; 7 bases fit TRDD3. The germline V gene has CDR1 NSMFDY and CDR2 ISSIKDK. Trimming took 0 bases from V and 0 from J; bases not matched to a gene: 14. The CDR3 covers 18 residues. The CDR3 here is CAASAGSTGDPYTDKLIF. The CDR3 DNA reads as TGTGCAGCAAGCGCGGGGAGTACTGGGGATCCGTACACCGATAAACTCATCTTT.

Details on this clone: Given a far larger clone just one base away, this is likely a sequencing read error. The chain couples TRDV1 to TRDJ1; TRDD2 or TRDD3 may be the D gene (7 bases each). Matching the DNA to germline supplied the J gene, which TCRdb does not give. The V and J ends lost 6 bases and 7 bases respectively, with 30 bases between them. This CDR3 is 18 amino acids long. From germline, CDR1 is TSWWSYY and CDR2 QGS. The CDR3 DNA follows: TGTGCTCTTGGTGCGTCTTTTCCTACGGGGGGATTGAACCTTAAACTCATCTTT. The encoded protein is CALGASFPTGGLNLKLIF.

This clone is labeled medium-sized (0.01 to 0.1%). V usage is TRDV1 and J usage is TRDJ1, with 8 bases aligning to TRDD3. The CDR3 totals 17 residues. The V gene end was trimmed by 2 bases and the J gene end by 6 bases; junction bases not matched to a gene: 14. CDR1 is TSWWSYY and CDR2 is QGS in the germline V gene. The CDR3 coding sequence is TGTGCTCTTGGGGAAATGGCGACTGGGGGGCCGGTTAATAAACTCATCTTT. It specifies CALGEMATGGPVNKLIF.